This TCR beta chain was observed in a study of beta chain features in type 1 diabetes (dated by TCRdb to between 2017 and 2018). For the wider study: Patients and healthy donors did not differ in mean age, gender distribution, total cell number or subset yield. Naive and central memory subsets were obtained from all 28 donors, but regulatory and stem cell-like memory subsets were isolated from only 8 patients and roughly 8 healthy donors. A total of some 110 million sorted cells were examined across all samples, and the number of cells per subset was strongly correlated with RNA yield. In the study, recently diagnosed type 1 diabetes patients and matched healthy donors were compared on the TCRB repertoires of their sorted circulating CD4+ T cell subsets. Study-wide conclusions, independent of this receptor: A moderate but significant shortening of TCRB CDR3 length was observed in type 1 diabetes patients in all four CD4+ subsets. PCR may preferentially amplify shorter templates, but because patient and control samples were amplified and corrected together, any resulting skew would affect both groups equally. Naive, central memory and regulatory TCRB repertoires appeared to be more alike among patients than among healthy donors. Patients with type 1 diabetes made fewer insertions and deleted more nucleotides at VDJ recombination sites, implying thymic rearrangement abnormalities. Because the HLA sub-analyses included only small numbers of individuals, any influence of HLA type on TCRB rearrangement was left unresolved. Sequencing cDNA rather than genomic DNA could over-represent highly expressing activated cells, although activation and CD3 levels did not differ between groups.

The cysteine opens and the phenylalanine closes a CDR3 of 14 amino acids. Just the 42-base CDR3 DNA is kept, in frame starting at base 1. The V end loses 3 bases and the J end loses 0 bases, and a stretch of 6 bases separates them. CDR1 and CDR2 (MDHEN, SYDVKM) derive from the germline V gene. Each donor gave one peripheral blood draw, about 100 mL on average, collected into heparinised tubes. Using a panel that included CD45RO, CCR7, CD25, CD127, CD95 and CD27, naive, central memory, regulatory and stem cell-like memory CD4+ T cells were sorted on a BD FACSAria II. All sorted populations exceeded 98% purity. PBMCs were separated immediately by Lymphoprep density gradient centrifugation and were stained directly, without being cultured. Samples were stained and sorted in pairs, with one healthy donor and one patient per experiment, so that batch effects were minimized. Of note for this clone: Its antigen is unknown. No base qualities exist here, and no much larger clone lies one base off it. The sample has other DNA sequences that encode this CDR3 too.

The High Capacity cDNA Reverse Transcription Kit was used to reverse transcribe all of the isolated RNA, meaning that expressed TCRB transcripts were what got sequenced. Naive, central memory and regulatory T cell samples underwent deep immunoSEQ sequencing, averaging about 3.3 million total reads per sample. After sorted cells were lysed in RLT buffer, RNA was extracted with DNase-treated RNeasy Micro or Mini kits, with the choice depending on cell number. To prevent cross-contamination, each cell subset was processed individually, whereas patient and healthy donor samples were processed jointly. The immunoSEQ multiplex PCR was used to amplify TCRB sequences from cDNA, yielding 87-bp fragments that span the CDR3 region. Amplicons were sequenced on the Illumina HiSeq platform. In the source study's methods: Synthetic template baselines were used to correct PCR bias computationally, reads within Hamming distance 2 were collapsed, and singletons that could not be merged were discarded. By aligning reads against IMGT, V, D and J genes, CDR3 length, and insertions or deletions at six rearrangement sites were assigned. Clonotype counts were normalized to sorted cell number within each subset before computing true diversity and Gini coefficients with the tcR R package. The overlap coefficient, calculated on TCRB nucleotide sequences, was used to quantify repertoire sharing. As a proxy for the pre-selection repertoire, out-of-frame TCRB sequences from naive cells were analyzed. This immuneACCESS table, as held by TCRdb, lists in-frame sequences with V and J called but not all clones. Of the missing ones, under half trace to an unresolved V gene in checked studies; the others have no known cause. V, J and clone size derive from that table, while D and trimming were established from the DNA sequence. The sample table holds about 360,000 clones, of which roughly 12% were seen once. The ten biggest clones cover around 0.0099% of the sample.

This receptor was taken from a woman aged 18-35 years with type 1 diabetes. The chain links TRBV28 with TRBJ2-4; the D gene remains uncertain. The sequencing input was naive CD4+ T cells from blood. This specimen's cell subset or site label, per the study, means: true naive CD4+ T cells. CDR3 reads: CASSFSLAKNIQYF. The bases are TGTGCCAGCAGTTTTTCTTTAGCCAAAAACATTCAGTACTTC.